What follows are 15 T cell receptor beta chains derived from one specimen sequenced in a study of shared clonotypes between healthy human individuals. Cells designated naive CD8 were CD45RO-negative and were positively selected for CCR7, with terminally differentiated effector memory CD45RA+ cells excluded. Assay: immunoSEQ multiplex PCR; the TCRdb copy retains only in-frame clones and omits some. The sample includes over 2 million clones, approximately 95% of them seen just once. Material: naive CD8+ T cells sorted from blood. These receptors all stem from a man younger than 35 in good health.

The chain combines TRBV5-1 with TRBJ1-3; D unresolved. CDR3 length: 16 residues. Trimming left V 0 bases short and J 0 bases short, with 10 bases between. Per the germline V gene, CDR1 is SGHRS and CDR2 is YFSETQ. DNA for the CDR3: TGCGCCAGCAGCTTGGACCCGAGTAACTCTGGAAACACCATATATTTT. This gives the protein CASSLDPSNSGNTIYF.

The rearrangement uses TRBV6-5 and TRBJ1-2, with 10 bases lining up with TRBD1. Germline-derived CDR1 and CDR2 are MNHEY and SVGAGI. The CDR3 spans 15 residues. J lost 8 bases, V lost 6 bases, and 12 bases had no gene match. For the CDR3, the DNA is TGTGCCAGCAGCCCGTCAGACAGGGGGCTAGAAGGCTACACCTTC. Translated, it gives CASSPSDRGLEGYTF.

This clone was seen more than once but under ten times. This specimen includes other DNA sequences encoding the same CDR3. This chain joins TRBV6-5 and TRBJ2-7; tentatively, D is TRBD1 or TRBD2 (5 bases each). Germline CDR1 is MNHEY and CDR2 is SVGAGI. Trimming took off 0 bases at V and 4 bases at J, with 7 bases between the two ends. There are 13 residues in the CDR3. Written as DNA, the CDR3 is TGTGCCAGCAGTTACTCGAGGGGTTACGAGCAGTACTTC. Residues: CASSYSRGYEQYF.

In regard to this clone: Other DNA sequences in the sample encode the same CDR3. The genes are TRBV6-5 and TRBJ1-1; D is ambiguous. V lost 1 base and J 1 base, leaving 7 bases between the germline ends. CDR1 MNHEY and CDR2 SVGAGI come from the germline V gene. The CDR3 is 14 amino acids. The CDR3 DNA is TGTGCCAGCAGTTACTATGGCGAGAACACTGAAGCTTTCTTT. Translation: CASSYYGENTEAFF.

V gene TRBV2 combines with J gene TRBJ1-1, with D unclear. Trimming cost V 3 bases and J 5 bases, with 10 bases left between them. The CDR3 sequence is 13 residues long. Germline V gene lookup returns CDR1 SNHLY and CDR2 FYNNEI. The CDR3 loop reads CASSDGVVTEAFF. The CDR3 DNA sequence: TGTGCCAGCAGTGATGGGGTTGTAACTGAAGCTTTCTTT.

The chain combines TRBV5-6 with TRBJ2-7; D is ambiguous. V dropped 0 bases and J dropped 6 bases, with 13 bases sitting between them. The CDR3 has 14 amino acids. Per germline, CDR1 SGHDT and CDR2 YYEEEE. CDR3: CASSLATAATEQYF. The CDR3 DNA sequence: TGTGCCAGCAGCTTGGCCACAGCCGCCACCGAGCAGTACTTC.

The chain's CDR3 is CASSPGTPTYSNQPQHF. As DNA, the CDR3 is TGTGCCAGCAGCCCCGGGACGCCTACGTATAGCAATCAGCCCCAGCATTTT. V usage is TRBV7-8 and J usage is TRBJ1-5, with a weak D call TRBD1 (5 bases). CDR1 and CDR2 from the germline V gene are SGHVS and FQNEAQ. CDR3 length: 17 amino acids. V lost 5 bases and J 0 bases, leaving 17 bases between the germline ends.

V usage is TRBV6-5 and J usage is TRBJ1-2; 12 bases map to TRBD1. Germline V gene sequence: CDR1 MNHEY, CDR2 SVGAGI. J was trimmed by 3 bases and V by 5 bases; bases with no gene match: 4. The CDR3 consists of 15 residues. In DNA form, the CDR3 reads TGTGCCAGCAGTCATGGGACAGGGGGCGACTATGGCTACACCTTC. Protein product: CASSHGTGGDYGYTF.

The chain recombines TRBV28 with TRBJ1-6; D call uncertain. The CDR3 is made up of 13 amino acids. V was cut by 3 bases and J by 7 bases, with 7 bases left in between. The germline V gene encodes CDR1 MDHEN and CDR2 SYDVKM. CDR3 nucleotide sequence: TGTGCCAGCAGTTTCGGTCTAAATTCACCCCTCCACTTT. This encodes CASSFGLNSPLHF.

The table lists this clone with a count of one. The chain combines TRBV4-2 with TRBJ1-2, with TRBD1 identical over 7 bases. The CDR3 runs to 13 residues. V shed 1 base and J 7 bases; nucleotides not matched to a gene: 3. The germline V gene has CDR1 LGHNA and CDR2 YNFKEQ. The CDR3 loop reads CASSQAGGTGYTF. The CDR3 DNA reads as TGTGCCAGCAGCCAAGCAGGGGGTACTGGCTACACCTTC.

The rearrangement links TRBV6-1 to TRBJ2-7; 7 bases match TRBD2. The V gene's germline CDR1 is MNHNS and CDR2 SASEGT. The CDR3 loop spans 14 amino acids. V lost 3 bases and J lost 3; bases outside the gene matches: 5. This CDR3 reads CASSDRGSIYEQYF. DNA for the CDR3: TGTGCCAGCAGTGATCGCGGGAGTATCTACGAGCAGTACTTC.

Note on this clone: This CDR3 is also generated by other DNA sequences in the sample. The V gene is TRBV9, the J gene TRBJ2-3, with D hard to call. The CDR3 is 14 residues long. Trimming took 4 bases from V and 4 from J, leaving 13 bases between them. Germline V gives CDR1 SGDLS, CDR2 YYNGEE. The CDR3, as DNA: TGTGCCAGCAGCCCCCCTGGTGGGTCAGATACGCAGTATTTT. Its protein product is CASSPPGGSDTQYF.

This sequence joins TRBV7-2 and TRBJ2-3, with D perhaps matching TRBD2 (6 bases). The CDR3 has 15 residues. The germline V and J ends were trimmed by 1 base and 5 bases, with 13 bases remaining between them. Germline CDR1 and CDR2: SGHTA and FQGNSA. DNA for the CDR3: TGTGCCAGCAGCTTAGATGGGAGGATGGGAGATACGCAGTATTTT. The encoded protein is CASSLDGRMGDTQYF. The entire variable domain, with the rest obtained from reference TRBV7-2 and TRBJ2-3, is as follows: GAGVSQSPSNKVTEKGKDVELRCDPISGHTALYWYRQSLGQGLEFLIYFQGNSAPDKSGLPSDRFSAERTGGSVSTLTIQRTQQEDSAVYLCASSLDGRMGDTQYFGPGTRLTVL.

This CDR3 is CASSLLLGRGANTGELFF. The CDR3 nucleotides read TGTGCCAGCAGTTTACTTTTGGGGCGCGGGGCGAACACCGGGGAGCTGTTTTTT. This chain links TRBV27 with TRBJ2-2; maybe TRBD2 (6 bases). Germline CDR1 reads MNHEY; CDR2 reads SMNVEV (reference sequence). The CDR3 is made up of 18 amino acids. The V and J ends lost 2 bases and 0 bases respectively, with 16 bases between them.

The gene calls are TRBV4-3 and TRBJ2-3; D perhaps matches TRBD2 (6 bases). Germline V gene data show CDR1 as LGHNA and CDR2 as YSLEER. V shed 4 bases and J shed 1 base, with 12 bases lying between them. CDR3 length: 15 amino acids. CDR3 nucleotides: TGCGCCAGCAGCCCCAGCGGGTCTGGCACAGATACGCAGTATTTT. Translation gives CASSPSGSGTDTQYF.